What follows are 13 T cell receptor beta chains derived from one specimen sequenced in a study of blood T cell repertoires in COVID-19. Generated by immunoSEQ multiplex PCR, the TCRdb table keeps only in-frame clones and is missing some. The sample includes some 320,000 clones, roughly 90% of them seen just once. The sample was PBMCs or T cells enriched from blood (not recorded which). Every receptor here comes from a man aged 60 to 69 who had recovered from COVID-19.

The CDR3 loop reads CASSPYYSQTSLTYEQYF. CDR3 nucleotides: TGTGCCAGCAGCCCCTACTACAGCCAGACTAGCTTAACCTACGAGCAGTACTTC. The rearrangement uses TRBV14 and TRBJ2-7, with 7 bases fitting TRBD2. V trimming: 4 bases; J trimming: 2 bases; junction bases outside the gene matches: 17. Germline CDR1 and CDR2: SGHDN and FVKESK. The CDR3 runs 18 residues.

The CDR3 region has the DNA TGCGCCAGCAGCTTACAGGGGAGCACTGAAGCTTTCTTT. Translation: CASSLQGSTEAFF. The V call is TRBV5-1, the J call TRBJ1-1, with 7 bases aligning to TRBD1. Looked up from germline, CDR1 is SGHRS and CDR2 is YFSETQ. After removal of 2 bases from V and 4 bases from J, the junction contained 2 bases not matched to a gene. CDR3 length: 13 amino acids.

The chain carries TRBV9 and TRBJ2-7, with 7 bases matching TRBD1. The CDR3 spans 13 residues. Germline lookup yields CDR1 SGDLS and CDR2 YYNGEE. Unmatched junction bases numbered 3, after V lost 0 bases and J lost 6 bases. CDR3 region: CASSVEGAGEQYF. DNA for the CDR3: TGTGCCAGCAGCGTAGAGGGGGCGGGCGAGCAGTACTTC.

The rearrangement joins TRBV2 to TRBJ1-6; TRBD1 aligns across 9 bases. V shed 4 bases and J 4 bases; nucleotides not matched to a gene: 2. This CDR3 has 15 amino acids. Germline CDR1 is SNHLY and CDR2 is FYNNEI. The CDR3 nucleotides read TGTGCCAGCAGTGGCGACAGGGGGTATAATTCACCCCTCCACTTT. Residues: CASSGDRGYNSPLHF.

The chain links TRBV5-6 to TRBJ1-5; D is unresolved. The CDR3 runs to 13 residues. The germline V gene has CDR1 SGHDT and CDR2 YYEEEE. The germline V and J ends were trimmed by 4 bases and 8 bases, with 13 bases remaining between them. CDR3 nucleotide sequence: TGTGCCAGCAGCCTCTCCCGGGTCGAGCCCCAGCATTTT. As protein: CASSLSRVEPQHF.

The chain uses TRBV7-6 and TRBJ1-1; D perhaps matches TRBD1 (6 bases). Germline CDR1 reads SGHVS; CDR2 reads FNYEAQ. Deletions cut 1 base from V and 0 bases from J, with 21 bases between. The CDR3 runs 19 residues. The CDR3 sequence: CASSLGFRTVSDMNTEAFF. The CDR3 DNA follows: TGTGCCAGCAGCTTAGGGTTCAGGACAGTCTCCGACATGAACACTGAAGCTTTCTTT.

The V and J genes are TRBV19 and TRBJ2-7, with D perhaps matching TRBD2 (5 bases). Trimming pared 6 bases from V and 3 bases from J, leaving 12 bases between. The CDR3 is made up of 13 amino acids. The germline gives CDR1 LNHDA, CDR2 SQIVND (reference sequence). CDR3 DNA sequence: TGTGCCAGTAGACGGGGATTAAACTACGAGCAGTACTTC. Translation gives CASRRGLNYEQYF.

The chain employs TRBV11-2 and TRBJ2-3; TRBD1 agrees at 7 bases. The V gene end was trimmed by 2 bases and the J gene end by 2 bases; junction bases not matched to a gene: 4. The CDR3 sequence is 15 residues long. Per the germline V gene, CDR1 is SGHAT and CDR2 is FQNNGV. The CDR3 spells CASSLRGTDTDTQYF. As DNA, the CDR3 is TGTGCCAGCAGCTTAAGGGGGACAGACACAGATACGCAGTATTTT.

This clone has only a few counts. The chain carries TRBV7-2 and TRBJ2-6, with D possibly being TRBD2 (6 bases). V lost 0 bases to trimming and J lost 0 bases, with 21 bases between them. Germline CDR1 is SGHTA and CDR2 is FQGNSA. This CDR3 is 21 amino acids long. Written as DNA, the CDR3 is TGTGCCAGCAGCTTAGCGCGGGGACTCAGGCAGCACCTCTCTGGGGCCAACGTCCTGACTTTC. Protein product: CASSLARGLRQHLSGANVLTF.

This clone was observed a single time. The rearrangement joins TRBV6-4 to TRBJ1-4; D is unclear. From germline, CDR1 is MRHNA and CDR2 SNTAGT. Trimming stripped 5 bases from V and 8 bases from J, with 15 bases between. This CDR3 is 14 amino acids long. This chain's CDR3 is CASSPGHRREKLFF. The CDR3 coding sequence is TGTGCCAGCAGTCCCGGCCATAGGAGAGAAAAACTGTTTTTT.

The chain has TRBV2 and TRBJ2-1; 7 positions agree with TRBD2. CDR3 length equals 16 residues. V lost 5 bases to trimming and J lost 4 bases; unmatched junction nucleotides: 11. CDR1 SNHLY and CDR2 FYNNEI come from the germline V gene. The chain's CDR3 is CASSWLLAGAYNEQFF. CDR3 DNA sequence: TGTGCCAGCAGTTGGTTGTTAGCGGGTGCTTACAATGAGCAGTTCTTC.

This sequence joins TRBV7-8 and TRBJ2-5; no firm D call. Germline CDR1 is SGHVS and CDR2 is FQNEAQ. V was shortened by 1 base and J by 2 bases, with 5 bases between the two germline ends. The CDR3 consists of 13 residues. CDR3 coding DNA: TGTGCCAGCAGCTTAGACAGACAAGAGACCCAGTACTTC. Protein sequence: CASSLDRQETQYF.

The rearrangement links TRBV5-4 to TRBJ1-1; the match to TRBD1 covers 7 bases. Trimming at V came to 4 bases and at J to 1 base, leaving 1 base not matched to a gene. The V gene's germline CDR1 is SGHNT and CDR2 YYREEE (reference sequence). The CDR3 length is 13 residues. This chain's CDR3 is CASSRDRNTEAFF. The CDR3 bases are TGTGCCAGCAGCAGGGACAGGAACACTGAAGCTTTCTTT.